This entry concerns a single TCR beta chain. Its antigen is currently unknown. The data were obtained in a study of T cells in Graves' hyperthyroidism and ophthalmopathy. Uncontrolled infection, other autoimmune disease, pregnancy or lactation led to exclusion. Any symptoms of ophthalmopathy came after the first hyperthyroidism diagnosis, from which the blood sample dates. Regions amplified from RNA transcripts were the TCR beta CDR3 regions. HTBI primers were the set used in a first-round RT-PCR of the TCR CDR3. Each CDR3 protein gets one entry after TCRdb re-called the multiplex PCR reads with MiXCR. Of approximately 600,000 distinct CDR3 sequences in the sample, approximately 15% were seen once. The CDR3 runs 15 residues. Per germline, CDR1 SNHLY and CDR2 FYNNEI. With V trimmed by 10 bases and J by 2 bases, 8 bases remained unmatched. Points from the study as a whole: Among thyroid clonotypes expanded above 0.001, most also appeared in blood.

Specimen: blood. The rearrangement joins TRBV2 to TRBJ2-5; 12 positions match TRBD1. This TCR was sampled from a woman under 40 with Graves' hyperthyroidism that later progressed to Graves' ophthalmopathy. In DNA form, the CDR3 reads TGTGCCACCGAGGGACAGGGGGCCGGGCAAGAGACCCAGTACTTC. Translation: CATEGQGAGQETQYF.